This record covers a single T cell receptor (beta chain). Assay: immunoSEQ multiplex PCR; the TCRdb copy retains only in-frame clones and omits some. The sample contains roughly 38,000 clones, roughly 76% of which appear only once. This entry comes from a study of blood T cell repertoires in COVID-19. The CDR3 covers 13 residues. V was clipped by 5 bases and J by 8 bases; unmatched bases: 6. The germline gives CDR1 KGHSH, CDR2 LQKENI. V usage is TRBV18 and J usage is TRBJ1-2, with 9 bases lining up with TRBD1. This receptor was taken from a man aged 65-85 years with active or convalescent COVID-19. Sequenced sample: peripheral blood. The CDR3 region is CASSEQGARGYTF. The CDR3 DNA reads TGTGCCAGCTCAGAACAGGGGGCGCGAGGCTACACCTTC.